This T cell receptor beta chain was retrieved from a study of shared clonotypes between healthy human individuals. V gave up 3 bases and J gave up 6 bases, with 17 bases separating them. The length of the CDR3 is 15 residues. The germline V gene encodes CDR1 KGHSH and CDR2 LQKENI. Sorted subsets were amplified in replicate PCRs using about 200 ng DNA, around 30,000 T cell genomes. Method: immunoSEQ multiplex PCR; TCRdb's copy keeps in-frame clones and lacks some. The table shows about 1.4 million clones, with 96% occurring only once. The rearrangement joins TRBV18 to TRBJ1-2, with a tentative D call TRBD1 (5 bases). Sequencing was performed on naive CD4+ T cells sorted from blood. The subset is: CD45RA+ positively selected. The TCR was taken from a man younger than 40 in good health. CDR3 amino acids: CASSPSTAGTHGYTF. CDR3 in DNA: TGTGCCAGCTCACCCTCGACAGCAGGGACCCATGGCTACACCTTC.